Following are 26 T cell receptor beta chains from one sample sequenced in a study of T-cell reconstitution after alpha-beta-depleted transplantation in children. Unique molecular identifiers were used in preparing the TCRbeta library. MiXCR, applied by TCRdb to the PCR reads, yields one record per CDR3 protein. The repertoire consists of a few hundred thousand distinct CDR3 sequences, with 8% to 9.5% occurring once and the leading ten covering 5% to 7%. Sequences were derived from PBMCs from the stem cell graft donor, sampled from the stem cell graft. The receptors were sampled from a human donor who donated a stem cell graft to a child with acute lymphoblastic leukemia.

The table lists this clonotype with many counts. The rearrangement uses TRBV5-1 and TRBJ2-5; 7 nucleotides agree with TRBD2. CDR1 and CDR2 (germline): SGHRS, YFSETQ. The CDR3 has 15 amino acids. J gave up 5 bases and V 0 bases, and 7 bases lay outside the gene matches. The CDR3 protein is CASSLVRGGAETQYF. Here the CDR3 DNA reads TGCGCCAGCAGCTTGGTTCGGGGAGGGGCGGAGACCCAGTACTTC.

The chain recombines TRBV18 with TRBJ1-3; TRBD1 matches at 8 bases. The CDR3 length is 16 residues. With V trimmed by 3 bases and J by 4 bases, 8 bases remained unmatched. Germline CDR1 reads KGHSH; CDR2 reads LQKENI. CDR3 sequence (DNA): TGTGCCAGCTCACCTTCGGGACAGGCTGGGGGAAACACCATATATTTT. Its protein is CASSPSGQAGGNTIYF.

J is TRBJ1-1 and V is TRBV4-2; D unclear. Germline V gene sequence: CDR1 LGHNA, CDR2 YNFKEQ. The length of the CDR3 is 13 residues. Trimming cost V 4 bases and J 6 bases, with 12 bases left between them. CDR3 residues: CASSPKGWAEAFF. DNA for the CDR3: TGTGCCAGCAGCCCCAAAGGCTGGGCTGAAGCTTTCTTT.

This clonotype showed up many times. CDR3 residues: CASTKGSSNQPQHF. The CDR3, as DNA: TGTGCCAGTACAAAGGGTAGCAGCAATCAGCCCCAGCATTTT. The chain links TRBV19 to TRBJ1-5, with D unresolved. Per germline, CDR1 LNHDA and CDR2 SQIVND (reference sequence). Trimming shortened V by 7 bases and J by 1 base, and 11 bases separated the two germline ends. This CDR3 is 14 amino acids long.

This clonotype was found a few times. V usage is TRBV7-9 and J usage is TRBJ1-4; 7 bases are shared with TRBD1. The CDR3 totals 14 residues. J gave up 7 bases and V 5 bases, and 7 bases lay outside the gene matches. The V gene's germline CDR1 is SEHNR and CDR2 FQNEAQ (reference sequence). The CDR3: CASSEQGPVEKLFF. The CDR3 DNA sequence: TGTGCCAGCAGCGAACAGGGGCCCGTTGAAAAACTGTTTTTT.

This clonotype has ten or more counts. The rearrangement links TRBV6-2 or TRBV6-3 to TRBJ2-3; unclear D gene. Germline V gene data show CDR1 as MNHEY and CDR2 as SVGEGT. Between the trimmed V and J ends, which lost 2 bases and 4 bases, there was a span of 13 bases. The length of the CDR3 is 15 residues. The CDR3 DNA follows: TGTGCCAGCAGTTACGCGTGGTATGGAGCAGATACGCAGTATTTT. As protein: CASSYAWYGADTQYF.

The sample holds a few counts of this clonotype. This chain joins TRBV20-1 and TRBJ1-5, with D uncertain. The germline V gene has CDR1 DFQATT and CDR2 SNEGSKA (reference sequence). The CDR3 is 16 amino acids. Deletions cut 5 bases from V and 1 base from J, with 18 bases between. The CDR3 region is CSAQHSPGSSNQPQHF. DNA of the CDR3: TGCAGTGCTCAACACAGCCCCGGTTCAAGCAATCAGCCCCAGCATTTT.

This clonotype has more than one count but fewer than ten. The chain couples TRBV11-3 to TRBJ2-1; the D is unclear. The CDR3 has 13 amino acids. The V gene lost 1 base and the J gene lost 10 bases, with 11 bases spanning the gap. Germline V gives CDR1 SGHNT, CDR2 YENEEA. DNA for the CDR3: TGTGCCAGCAGCTTAGGTAGGGATAGGGAGCAGTTCTTC. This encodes CASSLGRDREQFF.

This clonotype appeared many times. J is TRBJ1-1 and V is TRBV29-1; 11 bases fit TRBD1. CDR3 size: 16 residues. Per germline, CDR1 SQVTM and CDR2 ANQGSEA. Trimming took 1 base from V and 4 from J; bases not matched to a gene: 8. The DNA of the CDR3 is TGCAGCGTTGAAGGTGGACAGGGGGCTAGACTCACTGAAGCTTTCTTT. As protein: CSVEGGQGARLTEAFF.

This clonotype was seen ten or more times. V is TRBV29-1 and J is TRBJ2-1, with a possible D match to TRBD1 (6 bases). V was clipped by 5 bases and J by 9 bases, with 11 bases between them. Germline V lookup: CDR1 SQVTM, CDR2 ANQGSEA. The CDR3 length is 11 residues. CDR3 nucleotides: TGCAGCGTTAGACAGGACAGTGAGCAGTTCTTC. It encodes CSVRQDSEQFF.

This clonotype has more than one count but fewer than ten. In DNA, the CDR3 is TGTGCCAGCAGTCCGGCCACGAACTACGAGCAGTACTTC. As protein: CASSPATNYEQYF. The chain employs TRBV3-1 and TRBJ2-7; D unresolved. Germline V CDR1 and CDR2: LGHDT, YNNKEL (reference sequence). The CDR3 loop spans 13 amino acids. V lost 6 bases, J lost 3 bases, and 12 bases lay in between.

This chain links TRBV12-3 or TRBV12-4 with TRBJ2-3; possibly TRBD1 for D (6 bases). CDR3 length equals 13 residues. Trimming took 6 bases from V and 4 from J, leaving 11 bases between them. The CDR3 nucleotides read TGTGCCAGCAGCCTTGGACAGCCAGATACGCAGTATTTT. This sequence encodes CASSLGQPDTQYF.

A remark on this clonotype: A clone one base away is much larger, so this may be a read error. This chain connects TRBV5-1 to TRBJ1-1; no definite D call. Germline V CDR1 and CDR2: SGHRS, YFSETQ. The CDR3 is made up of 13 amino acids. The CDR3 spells CAGSGGLGTEAFF. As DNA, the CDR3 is TGCGCCGGCAGCGGAGGCTTGGGCACTGAAGCTTTCTTT.

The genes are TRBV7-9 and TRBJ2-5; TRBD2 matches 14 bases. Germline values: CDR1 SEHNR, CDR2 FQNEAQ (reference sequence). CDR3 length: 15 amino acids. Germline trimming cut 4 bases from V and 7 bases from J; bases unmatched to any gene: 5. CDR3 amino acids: CASSSAGTSGGTQYF. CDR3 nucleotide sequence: TGTGCCAGCAGCTCCGCAGGGACTAGCGGGGGGACCCAGTACTTC.

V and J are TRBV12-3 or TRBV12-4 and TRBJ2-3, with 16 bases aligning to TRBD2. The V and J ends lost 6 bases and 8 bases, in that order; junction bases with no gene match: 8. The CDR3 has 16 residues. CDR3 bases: TGTGCCAGCAGCCCCGGGGGACTAGCGGGGGGGGGTACGCAGTATTTT. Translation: CASSPGGLAGGGTQYF.

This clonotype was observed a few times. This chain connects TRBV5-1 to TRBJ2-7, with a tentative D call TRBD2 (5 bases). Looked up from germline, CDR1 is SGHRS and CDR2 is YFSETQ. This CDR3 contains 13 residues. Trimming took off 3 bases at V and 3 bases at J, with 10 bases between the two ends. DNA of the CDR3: TGCGCCAGCAGCTCCTTAACTAGCTACGAGCAGTACTTC. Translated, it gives CASSSLTSYEQYF.

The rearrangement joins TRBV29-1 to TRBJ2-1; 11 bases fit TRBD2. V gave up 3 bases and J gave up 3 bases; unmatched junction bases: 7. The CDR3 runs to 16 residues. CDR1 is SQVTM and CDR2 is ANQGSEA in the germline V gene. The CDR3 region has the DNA TGCAGCGTTGATAAAATTCTAGCGGGGGGCTACAATGAGCAGTTCTTC. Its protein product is CSVDKILAGGYNEQFF.

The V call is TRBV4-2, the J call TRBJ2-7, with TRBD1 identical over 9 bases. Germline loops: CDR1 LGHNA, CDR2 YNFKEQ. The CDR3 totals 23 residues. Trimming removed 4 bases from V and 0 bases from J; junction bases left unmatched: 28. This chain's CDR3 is CASSRLVLGQGYYLDQSSYEQYF. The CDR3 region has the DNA TGTGCCAGCAGCCGGCTGGTGTTGGGACAGGGTTATTATCTCGATCAGAGCTCCTACGAGCAGTACTTC.

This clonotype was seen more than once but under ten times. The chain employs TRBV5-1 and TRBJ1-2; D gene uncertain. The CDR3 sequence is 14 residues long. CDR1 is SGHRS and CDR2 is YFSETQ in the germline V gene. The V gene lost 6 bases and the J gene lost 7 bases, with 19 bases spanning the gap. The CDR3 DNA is TGCGCCAGCACCGAGCGTTGGGGTAGCGGTGGCTACACCTTC. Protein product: CASTERWGSGGYTF.

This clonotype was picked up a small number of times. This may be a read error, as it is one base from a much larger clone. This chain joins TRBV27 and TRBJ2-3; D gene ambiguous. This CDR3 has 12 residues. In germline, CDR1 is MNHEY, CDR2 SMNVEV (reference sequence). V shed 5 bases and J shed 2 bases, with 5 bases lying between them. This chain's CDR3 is CASSPHTDTQYF. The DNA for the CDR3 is TGTGCCAGCAGTCCCCACACAGATACGCAGTATTTT.

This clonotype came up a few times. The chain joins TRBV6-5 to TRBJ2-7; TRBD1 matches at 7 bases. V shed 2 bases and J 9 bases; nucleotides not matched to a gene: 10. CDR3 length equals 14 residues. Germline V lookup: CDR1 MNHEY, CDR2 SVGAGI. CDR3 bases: TGTGCCAGCAGTTACGGGACAGAAAACCTATTGCAGTACTTC. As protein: CASSYGTENLLQYF.

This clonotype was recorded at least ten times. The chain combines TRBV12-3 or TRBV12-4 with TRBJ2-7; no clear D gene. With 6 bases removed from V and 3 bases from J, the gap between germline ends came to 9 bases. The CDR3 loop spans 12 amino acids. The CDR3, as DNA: TGTGCCAGCAGCCAAACCGGCTACGAGCAGTACTTC. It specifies CASSQTGYEQYF.

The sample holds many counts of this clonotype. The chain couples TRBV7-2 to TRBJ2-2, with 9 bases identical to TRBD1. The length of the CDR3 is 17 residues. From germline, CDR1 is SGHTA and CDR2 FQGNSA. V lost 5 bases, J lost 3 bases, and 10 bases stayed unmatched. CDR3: CASSHNRDRVHTGELFF. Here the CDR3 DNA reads TGTGCCAGCAGCCATAACCGGGACAGGGTGCACACCGGGGAGCTGTTTTTT.

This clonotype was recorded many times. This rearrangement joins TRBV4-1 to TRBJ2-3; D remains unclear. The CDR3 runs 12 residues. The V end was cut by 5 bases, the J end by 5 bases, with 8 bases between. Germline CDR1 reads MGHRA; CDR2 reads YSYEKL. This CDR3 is CASSSSLDTQYF. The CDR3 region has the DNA TGCGCCAGCAGCTCCAGCCTAGATACGCAGTATTTT.

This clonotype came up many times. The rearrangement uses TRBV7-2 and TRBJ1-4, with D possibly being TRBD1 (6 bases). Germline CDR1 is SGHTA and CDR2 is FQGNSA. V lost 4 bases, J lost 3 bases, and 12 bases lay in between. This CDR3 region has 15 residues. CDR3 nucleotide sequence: TGTGCCAGCAGCTCCGGGGGGCTGTCTAATGAAAAACTGTTTTTT. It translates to CASSSGGLSNEKLFF.

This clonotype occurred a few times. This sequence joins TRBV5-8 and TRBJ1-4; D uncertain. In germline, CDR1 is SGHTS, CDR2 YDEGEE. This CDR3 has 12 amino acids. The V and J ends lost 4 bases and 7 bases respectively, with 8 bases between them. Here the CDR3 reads CASSPYGEKLFF. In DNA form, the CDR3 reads TGTGCCAGCAGCCCATACGGTGAAAAACTGTTTTTT.